The clone carrying this T cell receptor beta chain was seen a handful of times. TCRdb processed the 5' RACE reads anew with MiXCR; each CDR3 protein has one entry. The sample contains 700,000 or so distinct CDR3 sequences, 8.6% of which appear only once. The donors were all healthy and Caucasian. This sample was taken from a study of identical twins. Germline V gene data show CDR1 as SEHNR and CDR2 as FQNEAQ (reference sequence). Deletions cut 4 bases from V and 1 base from J, with 13 bases between. This CDR3 is built from 15 residues. The data also belong to a second study, concerning yellow fever vaccine responses in identical twins.

The specimen sequenced was PBMCs. V is TRBV7-9 and J is TRBJ1-1; tentative D call: TRBD1 (5 bases). This TCR was sampled from a woman between 18 and 29 years old in good health. The CDR3 nucleotides read TGTGCCAGCAGCTGGGGGGTAGGAGAGAACACTGAAGCTTTCTTT. Its protein product is CASSWGVGENTEAFF.